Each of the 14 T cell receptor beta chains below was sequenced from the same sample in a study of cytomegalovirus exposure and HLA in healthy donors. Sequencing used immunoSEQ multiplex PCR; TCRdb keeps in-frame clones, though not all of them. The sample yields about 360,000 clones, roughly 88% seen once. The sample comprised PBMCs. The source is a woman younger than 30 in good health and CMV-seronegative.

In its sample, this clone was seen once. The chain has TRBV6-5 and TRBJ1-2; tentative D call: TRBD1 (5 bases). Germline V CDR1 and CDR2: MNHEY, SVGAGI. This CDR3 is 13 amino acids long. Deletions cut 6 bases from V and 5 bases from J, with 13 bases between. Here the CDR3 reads CASRQDGYYGYTF. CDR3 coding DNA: TGTGCCAGCAGACAGGACGGATATTATGGCTACACCTTC.

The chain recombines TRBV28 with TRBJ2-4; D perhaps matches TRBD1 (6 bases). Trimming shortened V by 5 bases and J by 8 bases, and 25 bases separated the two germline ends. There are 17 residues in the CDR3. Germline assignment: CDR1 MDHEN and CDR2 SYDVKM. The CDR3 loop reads CASSPNTLGTLHHIQYF. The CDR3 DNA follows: TGTGCCAGCAGTCCAAACACCCTTGGGACACTACACCACATTCAGTACTTC.

CDR3 coding DNA: TGTGCCAGCAGCCCAAGGGACTCGGGGACAGATACGCAGTATTTT. It encodes CASSPRDSGTDTQYF. This chain links TRBV5-4 with TRBJ2-3; a weak D match, TRBD2 (6 bases). V lost 4 bases and J lost 3, with 15 bases in between. The CDR3 spans 15 residues. Germline CDR1 is SGHNT and CDR2 is YYREEE (reference sequence). Complete variable domain (other parts from reference TRBV5-4 and TRBJ2-3): ETGVTQSPTHLIKTRGQQVTLRCSSQSGHNTVSWYQQALGQGPQFIFQYYREEENGRGNFPPRFSGLQFPNYSSELNVNALELDDSALYLCASSPRDSGTDTQYFGPGTRLTVL.

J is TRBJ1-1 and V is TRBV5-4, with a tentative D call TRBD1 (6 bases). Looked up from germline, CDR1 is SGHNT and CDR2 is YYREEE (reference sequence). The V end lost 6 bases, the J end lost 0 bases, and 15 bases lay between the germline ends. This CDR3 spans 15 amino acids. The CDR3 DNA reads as TGTGCCAGCAACCTAGCGGACAGCCTGAACACTGAAGCTTTCTTT. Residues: CASNLADSLNTEAFF.

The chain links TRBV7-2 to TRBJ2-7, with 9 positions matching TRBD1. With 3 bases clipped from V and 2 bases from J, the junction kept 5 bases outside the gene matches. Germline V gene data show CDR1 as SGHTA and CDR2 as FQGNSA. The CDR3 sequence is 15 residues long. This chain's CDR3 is CASSLAGTGTYEQYF. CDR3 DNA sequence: TGTGCCAGCAGCTTGGCCGGGACAGGGACCTACGAGCAGTACTTC.

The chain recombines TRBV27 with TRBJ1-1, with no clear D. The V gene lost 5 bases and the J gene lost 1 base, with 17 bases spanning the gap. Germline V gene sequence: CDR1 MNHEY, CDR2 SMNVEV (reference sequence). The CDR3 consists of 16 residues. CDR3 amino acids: CASSPRGRPRNTEAFF. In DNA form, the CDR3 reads TGTGCCAGCAGTCCCCGAGGAAGGCCGAGGAACACTGAAGCTTTCTTT.

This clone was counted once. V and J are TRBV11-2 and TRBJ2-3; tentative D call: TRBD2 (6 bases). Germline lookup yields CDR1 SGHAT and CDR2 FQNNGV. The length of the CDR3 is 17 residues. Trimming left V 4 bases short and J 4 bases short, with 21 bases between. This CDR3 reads CASSSKLTSEGADTQYF. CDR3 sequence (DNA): TGTGCCAGCAGCTCTAAATTGACTAGTGAAGGGGCAGATACGCAGTATTTT.

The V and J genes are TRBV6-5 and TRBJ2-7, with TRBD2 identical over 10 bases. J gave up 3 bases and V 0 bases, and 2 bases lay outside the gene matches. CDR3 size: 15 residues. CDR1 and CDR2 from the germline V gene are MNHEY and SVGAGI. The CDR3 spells CASSYSGLAYYEQYF. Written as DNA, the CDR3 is TGTGCCAGCAGTTACTCGGGACTAGCGTACTACGAGCAGTACTTC.

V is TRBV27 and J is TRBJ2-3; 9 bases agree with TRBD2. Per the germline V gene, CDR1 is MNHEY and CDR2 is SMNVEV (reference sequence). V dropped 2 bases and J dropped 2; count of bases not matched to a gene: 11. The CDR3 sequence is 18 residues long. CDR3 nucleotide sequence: TGTGCCAGCAGTTTAAGGGTTGGCGGGAGGGCCCCCACAGATACGCAGTATTTT. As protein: CASSLRVGGRAPTDTQYF.

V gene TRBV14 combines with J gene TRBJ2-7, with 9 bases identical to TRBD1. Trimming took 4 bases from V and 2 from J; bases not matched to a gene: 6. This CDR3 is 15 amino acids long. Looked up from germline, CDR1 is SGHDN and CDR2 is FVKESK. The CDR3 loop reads CASSRSGTGTYEQYF. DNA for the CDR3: TGTGCCAGCAGCCGGTCCGGGACAGGGACCTACGAGCAGTACTTC.

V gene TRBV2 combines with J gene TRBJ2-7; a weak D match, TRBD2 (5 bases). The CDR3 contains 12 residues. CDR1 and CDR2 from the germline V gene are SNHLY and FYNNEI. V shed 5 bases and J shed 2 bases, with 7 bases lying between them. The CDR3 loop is CASSKTTYEQYF. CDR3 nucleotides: TGTGCCAGCAGTAAGACTACCTACGAGCAGTACTTC.

DNA of the CDR3: TGTGCCAGCTCATTCGGGGGGAGCCCCAACTATGGCTACACCTTC. Its translation is CASSFGGSPNYGYTF. The chain links TRBV25-1 to TRBJ1-2; tentative D call: TRBD1 (5 bases). CDR3 size: 15 residues. V dropped 8 bases and J dropped 2 bases, with 18 bases sitting between them. Per the germline V gene, CDR1 is MGHDK and CDR2 is SYGVNS.

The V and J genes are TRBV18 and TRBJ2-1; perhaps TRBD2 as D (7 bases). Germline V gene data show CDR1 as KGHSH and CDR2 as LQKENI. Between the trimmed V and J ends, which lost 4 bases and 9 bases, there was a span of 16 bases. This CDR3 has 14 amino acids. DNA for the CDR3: TGTGCCAGCTCACGCTCGGCGGGGGCCGGTGAGCAGTTCTTC. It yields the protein CASSRSAGAGEQFF.

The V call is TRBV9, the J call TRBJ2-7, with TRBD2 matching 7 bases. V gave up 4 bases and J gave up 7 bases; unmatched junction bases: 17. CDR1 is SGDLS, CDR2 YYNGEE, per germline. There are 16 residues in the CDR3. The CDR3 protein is CASSPPGQRGNREQYF. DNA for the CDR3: TGTGCCAGCAGCCCCCCAGGGCAGCGGGGTAACAGGGAGCAGTACTTC.